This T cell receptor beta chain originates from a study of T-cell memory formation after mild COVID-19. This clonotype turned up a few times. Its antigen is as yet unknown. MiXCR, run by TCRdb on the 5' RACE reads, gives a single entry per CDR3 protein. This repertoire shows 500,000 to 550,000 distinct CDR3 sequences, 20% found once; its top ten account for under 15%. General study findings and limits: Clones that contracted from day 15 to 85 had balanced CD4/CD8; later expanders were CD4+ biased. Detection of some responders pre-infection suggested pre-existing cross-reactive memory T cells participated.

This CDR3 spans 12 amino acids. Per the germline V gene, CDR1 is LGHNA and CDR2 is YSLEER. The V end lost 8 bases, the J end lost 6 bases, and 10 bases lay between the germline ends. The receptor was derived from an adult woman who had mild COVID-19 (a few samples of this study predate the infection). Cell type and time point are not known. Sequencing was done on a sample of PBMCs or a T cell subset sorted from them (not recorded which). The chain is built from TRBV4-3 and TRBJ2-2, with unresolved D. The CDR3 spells CASRKKAGELFF. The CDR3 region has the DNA TGCGCCAGCCGGAAAAAGGCCGGGGAGCTGTTTTTT.